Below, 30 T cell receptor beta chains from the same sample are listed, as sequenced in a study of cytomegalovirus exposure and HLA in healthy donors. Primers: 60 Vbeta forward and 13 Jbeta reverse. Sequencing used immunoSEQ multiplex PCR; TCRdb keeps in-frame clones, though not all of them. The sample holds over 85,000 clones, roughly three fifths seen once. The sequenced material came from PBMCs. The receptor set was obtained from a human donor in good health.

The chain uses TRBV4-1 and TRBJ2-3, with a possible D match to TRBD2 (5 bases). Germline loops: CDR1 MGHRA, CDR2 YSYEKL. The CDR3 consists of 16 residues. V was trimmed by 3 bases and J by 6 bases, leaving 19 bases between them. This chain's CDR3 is CASSHGMTGTLDTQYF. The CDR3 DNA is TGCGCCAGCAGCCACGGGATGACGGGAACCCTCGATACGCAGTATTTT.

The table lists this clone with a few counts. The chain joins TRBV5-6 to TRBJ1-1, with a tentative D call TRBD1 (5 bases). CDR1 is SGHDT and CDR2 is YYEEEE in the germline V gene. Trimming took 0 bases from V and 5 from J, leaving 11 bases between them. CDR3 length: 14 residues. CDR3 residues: CASSLGAGRTEAFF. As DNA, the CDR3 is TGTGCCAGCAGCTTGGGTGCAGGGAGGACTGAAGCTTTCTTT.

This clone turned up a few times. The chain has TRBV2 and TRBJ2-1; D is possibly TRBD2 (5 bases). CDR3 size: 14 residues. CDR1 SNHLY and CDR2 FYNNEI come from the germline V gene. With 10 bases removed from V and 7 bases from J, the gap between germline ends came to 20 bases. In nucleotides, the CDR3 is TGTGCCATCCCCCGCGACGGGGATGTTAATGAGCAGTTCTTC. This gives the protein CAIPRDGDVNEQFF. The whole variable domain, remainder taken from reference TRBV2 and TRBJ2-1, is EPEVTQTPSHQVTQMGQEVILRCVPISNHLYFYWYRQILGQKVEFLVSFYNNEISEKSEIFDDQFSVERPDGSNFTLKIRSTKLEDSAMYFCAIPRDGDVNEQFFGPGTRLTVL.

Written as DNA, the CDR3 is TGCGCCAGCAGCCAAGTCGGAGGGACCCCCTACGAGCAGTACTTC. Translated: CASSQVGGTPYEQYF. V and J are TRBV4-1 and TRBJ2-7; a possible D gene is TRBD2 (6 bases). This CDR3 is 15 amino acids long. V was clipped by 1 base and J by 2 bases, with 12 bases between them. CDR1 and CDR2 from the germline V gene are MGHRA and YSYEKL.

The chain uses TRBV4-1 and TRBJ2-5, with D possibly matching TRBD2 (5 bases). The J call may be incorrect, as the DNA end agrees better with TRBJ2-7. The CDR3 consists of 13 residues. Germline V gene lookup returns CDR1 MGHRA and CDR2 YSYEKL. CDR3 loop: CASSQDRGYEQYF. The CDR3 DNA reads TGCGCCAGCAGCCAAGATCGAGGGTACGAGCAGTACTTC.

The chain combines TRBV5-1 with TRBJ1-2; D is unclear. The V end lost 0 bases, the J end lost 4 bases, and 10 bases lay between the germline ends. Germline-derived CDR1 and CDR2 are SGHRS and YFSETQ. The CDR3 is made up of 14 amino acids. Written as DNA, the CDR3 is TGCGCCAGCAGCTTGGAAGGAGGAACCTATGGCTACACCTTC. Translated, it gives CASSLEGGTYGYTF.

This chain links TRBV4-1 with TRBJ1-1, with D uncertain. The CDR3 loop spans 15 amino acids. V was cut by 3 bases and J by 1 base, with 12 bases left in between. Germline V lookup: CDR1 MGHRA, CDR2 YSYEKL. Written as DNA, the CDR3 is TGCGCCAGCAGCCAGCCGACATCCACGAACACTGAAGCTTTCTTT. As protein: CASSQPTSTNTEAFF.

In nucleotides, the CDR3 is TGTGCCAGCAGTAGGCCCCTCGGAGCGGCCTACGAGCAGTACTTC. Translation: CASSRPLGAAYEQYF. V gene TRBV6-6 combines with J gene TRBJ2-7; D is perhaps TRBD2 (5 bases). The germline gives CDR1 MNHNY, CDR2 SVGAGI (reference sequence). Trimming pared 5 bases from V and 2 bases from J, leaving 16 bases between. The CDR3 is made up of 15 amino acids.

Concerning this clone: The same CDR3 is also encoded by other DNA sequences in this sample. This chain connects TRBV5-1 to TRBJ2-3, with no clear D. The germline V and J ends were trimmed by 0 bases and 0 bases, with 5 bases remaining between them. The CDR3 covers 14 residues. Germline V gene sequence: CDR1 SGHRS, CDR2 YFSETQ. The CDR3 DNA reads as TGCGCCAGCAGCTTGGGTAGTAGCACAGATACGCAGTATTTT. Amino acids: CASSLGSSTDTQYF.

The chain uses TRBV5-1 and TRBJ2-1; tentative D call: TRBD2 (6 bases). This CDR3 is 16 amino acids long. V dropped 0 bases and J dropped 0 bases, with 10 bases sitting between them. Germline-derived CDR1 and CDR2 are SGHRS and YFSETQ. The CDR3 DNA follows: TGCGCCAGCAGCTTGGCGTCCGGGAGCTCCTACAATGAGCAGTTCTTC. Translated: CASSLASGSSYNEQFF.

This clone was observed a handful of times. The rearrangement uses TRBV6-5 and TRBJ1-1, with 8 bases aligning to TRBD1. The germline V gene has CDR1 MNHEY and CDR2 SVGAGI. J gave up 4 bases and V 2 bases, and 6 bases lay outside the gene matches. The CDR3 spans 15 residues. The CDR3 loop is CASSYHGQGGTEAFF. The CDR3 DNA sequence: TGTGCCAGCAGTTACCACGGACAGGGAGGCACTGAAGCTTTCTTT.

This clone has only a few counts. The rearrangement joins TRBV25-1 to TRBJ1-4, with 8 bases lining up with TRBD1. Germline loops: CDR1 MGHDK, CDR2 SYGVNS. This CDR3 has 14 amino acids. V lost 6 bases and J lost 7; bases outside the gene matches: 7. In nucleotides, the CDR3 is TGTGCCAGCAGGGCCAGGGGGCTGAGTGAAAAACTGTTTTTT. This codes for CASRARGLSEKLFF.

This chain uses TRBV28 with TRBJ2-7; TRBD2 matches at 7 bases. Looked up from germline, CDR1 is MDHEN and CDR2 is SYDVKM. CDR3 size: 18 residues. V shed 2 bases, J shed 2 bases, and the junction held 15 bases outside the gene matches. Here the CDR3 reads CASSLVRGGGSPPYEQYF. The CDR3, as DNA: TGTGCCAGCAGTTTAGTACGGGGCGGCGGGAGTCCTCCCTACGAGCAGTACTTC.

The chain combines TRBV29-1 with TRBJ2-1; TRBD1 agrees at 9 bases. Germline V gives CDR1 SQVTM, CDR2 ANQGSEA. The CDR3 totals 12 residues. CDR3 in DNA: TGCAGTCTGCGGGACAGGGCCTATGAGCAGTTCTTC. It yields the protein CSLRDRAYEQFF.

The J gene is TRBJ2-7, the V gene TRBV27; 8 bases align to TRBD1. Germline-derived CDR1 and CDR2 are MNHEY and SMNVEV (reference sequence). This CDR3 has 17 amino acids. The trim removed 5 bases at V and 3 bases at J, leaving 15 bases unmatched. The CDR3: CASSTRRGRQGSYEQYF. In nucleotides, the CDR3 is TGTGCCAGCAGTACCCGACGCGGTCGACAGGGGAGCTACGAGCAGTACTTC.

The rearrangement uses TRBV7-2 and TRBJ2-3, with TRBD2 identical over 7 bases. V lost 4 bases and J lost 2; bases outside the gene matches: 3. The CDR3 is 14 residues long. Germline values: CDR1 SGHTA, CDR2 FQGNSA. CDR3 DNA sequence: TGTGCCAGCAGCTCCCGGGGGGACACAGATACGCAGTATTTT. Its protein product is CASSSRGDTDTQYF.

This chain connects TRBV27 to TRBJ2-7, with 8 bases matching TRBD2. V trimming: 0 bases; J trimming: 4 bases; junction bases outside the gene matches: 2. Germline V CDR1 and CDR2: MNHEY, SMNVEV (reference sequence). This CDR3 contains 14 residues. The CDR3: CASSLSGLDYEQYF. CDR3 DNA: TGTGCCAGCAGTTTATCGGGACTAGATTACGAGCAGTACTTC.

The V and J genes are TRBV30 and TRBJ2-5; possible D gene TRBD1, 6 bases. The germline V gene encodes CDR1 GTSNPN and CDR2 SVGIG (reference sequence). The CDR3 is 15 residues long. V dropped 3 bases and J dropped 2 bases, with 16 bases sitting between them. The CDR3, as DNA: TGTGCCTGGAGGGAAGGACAGACCGAACAAGAGACCCAGTACTTC. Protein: CAWREGQTEQETQYF.

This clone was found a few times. CDR3 nucleotides: TGCAGCGTTGAGACAGGGGCCTACGAGCAGTACTTC. Its protein product is CSVETGAYEQYF. This chain links TRBV29-1 with TRBJ2-5, with 8 bases that match TRBD1. The end of the DNA is better explained by TRBJ2-7, so the J call may be wrong. This CDR3 spans 12 amino acids. Germline CDR1 is SQVTM and CDR2 is ANQGSEA.

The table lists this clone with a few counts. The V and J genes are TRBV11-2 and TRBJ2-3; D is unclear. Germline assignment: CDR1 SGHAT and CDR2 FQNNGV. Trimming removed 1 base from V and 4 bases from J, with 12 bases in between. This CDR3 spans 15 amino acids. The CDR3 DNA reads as TGTGCCAGCAGCTTAGGAGTTGGCGAGGCAGATACGCAGTATTTT. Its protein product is CASSLGVGEADTQYF.

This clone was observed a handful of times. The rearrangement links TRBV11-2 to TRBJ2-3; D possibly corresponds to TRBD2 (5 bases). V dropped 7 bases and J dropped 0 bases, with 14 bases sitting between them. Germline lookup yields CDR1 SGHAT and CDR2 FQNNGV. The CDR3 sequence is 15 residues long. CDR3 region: CASKDTRVSTDTQYF. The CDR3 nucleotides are TGTGCCAGCAAAGATACGAGGGTCAGCACAGATACGCAGTATTTT.

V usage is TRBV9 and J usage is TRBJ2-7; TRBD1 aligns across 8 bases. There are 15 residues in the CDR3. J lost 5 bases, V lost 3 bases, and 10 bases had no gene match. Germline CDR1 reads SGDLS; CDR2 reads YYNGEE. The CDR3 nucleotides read TGTGCCAGCAGCGCAGGCGGAACAGGGGGAGACGAGCAGTACTTC. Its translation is CASSAGGTGGDEQYF.

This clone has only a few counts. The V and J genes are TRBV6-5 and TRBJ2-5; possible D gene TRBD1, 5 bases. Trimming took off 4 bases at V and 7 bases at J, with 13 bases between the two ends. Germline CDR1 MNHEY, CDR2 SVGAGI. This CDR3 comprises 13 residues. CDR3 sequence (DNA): TGTGCCAGCAGTTTGGTCAGGGAAGGGACCCAGTACTTC. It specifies CASSLVREGTQYF.

The CDR3 reads CASSLDPDRVGYGYTF. CDR3 coding DNA: TGTGCCAGCAGCTTAGACCCTGACAGGGTTGGCTATGGCTACACCTTC. This rearrangement joins TRBV7-2 to TRBJ1-2; 7 nucleotides line up with TRBD1. V shed 1 base and J 4 bases; nucleotides not matched to a gene: 9. This CDR3 region has 16 residues. Germline V gene sequence: CDR1 SGHTA, CDR2 FQGNSA.

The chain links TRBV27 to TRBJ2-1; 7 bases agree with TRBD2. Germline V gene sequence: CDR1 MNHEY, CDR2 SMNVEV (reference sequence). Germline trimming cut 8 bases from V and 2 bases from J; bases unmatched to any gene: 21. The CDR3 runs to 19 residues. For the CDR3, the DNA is TGTGCCAGCCCGACGGAGTTTAGCGGGTCGGAGGACCCCTACAATGAGCAGTTCTTC. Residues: CASPTEFSGSEDPYNEQFF.

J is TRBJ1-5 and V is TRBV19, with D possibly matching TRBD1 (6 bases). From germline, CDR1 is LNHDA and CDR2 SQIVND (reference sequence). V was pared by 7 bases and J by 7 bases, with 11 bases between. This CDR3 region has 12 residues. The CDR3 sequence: CASTGEGQPQHF. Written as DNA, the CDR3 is TGTGCCAGTACAGGGGAGGGGCAGCCCCAGCATTTT.

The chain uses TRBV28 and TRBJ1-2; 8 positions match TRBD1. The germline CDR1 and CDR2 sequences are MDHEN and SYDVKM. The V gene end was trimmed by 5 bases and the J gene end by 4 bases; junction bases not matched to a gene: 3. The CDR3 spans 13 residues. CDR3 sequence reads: CASSPGQVYGYTF. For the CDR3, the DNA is TGTGCCAGCAGTCCGGGACAGGTCTATGGCTACACCTTC.

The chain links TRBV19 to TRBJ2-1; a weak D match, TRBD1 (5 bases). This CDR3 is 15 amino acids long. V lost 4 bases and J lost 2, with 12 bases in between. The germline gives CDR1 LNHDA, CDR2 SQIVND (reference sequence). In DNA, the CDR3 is TGTGCCAGTAGTAACCCAGGGCTAACCTACAATGAGCAGTTCTTC. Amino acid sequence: CASSNPGLTYNEQFF. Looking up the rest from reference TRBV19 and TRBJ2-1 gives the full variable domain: DGGITQSPKYLFRKEGQNVTLSCEQNLNHDAMYWYRQDPGQGLRLIYYSQIVNDFQKGDIAEGYSVSREKKESFPLTVTSAQKNPTAFYLCASSNPGLTYNEQFFGPGTRLTVL.

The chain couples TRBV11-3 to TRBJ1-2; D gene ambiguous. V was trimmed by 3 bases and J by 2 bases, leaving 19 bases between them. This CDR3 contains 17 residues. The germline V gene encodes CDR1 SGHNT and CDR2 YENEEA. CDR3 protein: CASSLIKRAPLNYGYTF. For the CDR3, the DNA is TGTGCCAGCAGCTTGATAAAGAGGGCCCCTTTGAACTATGGCTACACCTTC. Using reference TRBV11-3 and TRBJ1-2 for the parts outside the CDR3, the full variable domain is EAGVVQSPRYKIIEKKQPVAFWCNPISGHNTLYWYLQNLGQGPELLIRYENEEAVDDSQLPKDRFSAERLKGVDSTLKIQPAELGDSAVYLCASSLIKRAPLNYGYTFGSGTRLTVV.

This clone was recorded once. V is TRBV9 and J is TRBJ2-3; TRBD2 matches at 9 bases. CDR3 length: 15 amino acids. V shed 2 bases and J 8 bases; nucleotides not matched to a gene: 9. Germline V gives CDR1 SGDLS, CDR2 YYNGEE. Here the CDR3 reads CASSVTSGRAGTQYF. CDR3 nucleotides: TGTGCCAGCAGCGTGACTAGCGGACGGGCAGGTACGCAGTATTTT.